These 21 T cell receptor beta chains share one sample of origin, sequenced in a study of cytomegalovirus exposure and HLA in healthy donors. The study ran its PCR with 60 Vbeta and 13 Jbeta primers. Here immunoSEQ multiplex PCR was the method, and the copy in TCRdb shows in-frame clones only, minus some. The repertoire has 200,000 to 250,000 clones, roughly three quarters of them found once; the top ten carry 1.7%. Sequencing used PBMCs. The receptor source for this set is a man aged 50 or older in good health and CMV-seronegative.

The rearrangement links TRBV19 to TRBJ2-1; 13 bases match TRBD2. Germline CDR1 is LNHDA and CDR2 is SQIVND (reference sequence). V lost 6 bases to trimming and J lost 4 bases; unmatched junction nucleotides: 9. The CDR3 loop spans 17 amino acids. The CDR3 reads CASSRTSGSWVYNEQFF. As DNA, the CDR3 is TGTGCCAGTAGCCGGACTAGCGGGAGTTGGGTTTACAATGAGCAGTTCTTC.

The chain links TRBV28 to TRBJ1-2; D is possibly TRBD1 (5 bases). V lost 7 bases and J lost 4, with 16 bases in between. Germline V gene sequence: CDR1 MDHEN, CDR2 SYDVKM. CDR3 length: 14 residues. Here the CDR3 DNA reads TGTGCCAGCAATTCCCAGGGAAAACCCTATGGCTACACCTTC. Translated, it gives CASNSQGKPYGYTF.

Remarks on this clone: The CDR3 does not close with the conserved phenylalanine or tryptophan, likely indicating a read error. The chain combines TRBV29-1 with TRBJ2-7, with 16 bases fitting TRBD2. Trimming at V came to 3 bases and at J to 6 bases, leaving 2 bases not matched to a gene. Germline CDR1 SQVTM, CDR2 ANQGSEA. There are 14 residues in the CDR3. The CDR3 spells CSVEGLAGGGEQYL. CDR3 bases: TGCAGCGTTGAGGGACTAGCGGGAGGGGGCGAGCAGTACCTC.

This rearrangement joins TRBV25-1 to TRBJ1-4; D call uncertain. The CDR3 consists of 15 residues. Germline V CDR1 and CDR2: MGHDK, SYGVNS. V was cut by 9 bases and J by 7 bases, with 21 bases left in between. For the CDR3, the DNA is TGTGCCAGTGGAACCTCCGGGATTGAGGCTGAAAAACTGTTTTTT. Protein sequence: CASGTSGIEAEKLFF. Complete variable domain (other parts from reference TRBV25-1 and TRBJ1-4): EADIYQTPRYLVIGTGKKITLECSQTMGHDKMYWYQQDPGMELHLIHYSYGVNSTEKGDLSSESTVSRIRTEHFPLTLESARPSHTSQYLCASGTSGIEAEKLFFGSGTQLSVL.

The chain has TRBV28 and TRBJ2-7; 8 nucleotides align to TRBD1. Losses at the gene ends were 3 bases for V and 0 bases for J; bases not matched to a gene: 4. The CDR3 is 15 amino acids. In germline, CDR1 is MDHEN, CDR2 SYDVKM. CDR3 in DNA: TGTGCCAGCAGTTTCCCAGGGGGCGCCTCCTACGAGCAGTACTTC. Amino acids: CASSFPGGASYEQYF.

The chain couples TRBV7-7 to TRBJ2-5, with 7 nucleotides matching TRBD1. Germline-derived CDR1 and CDR2 are SSHAT and FNYEAQ (reference sequence). The junction had 0 bases not matched to a gene; V was cut back by 3 bases and J by 2 bases. The CDR3 is 13 residues long. CDR3 region: CASSLDRQETQYF. The CDR3 DNA is TGTGCCAGCAGCTTGGACAGGCAAGAGACCCAGTACTTC.

This clone was observed once. The V gene is TRBV9, the J gene TRBJ2-1; no definite D call. The CDR3 consists of 11 residues. Germline V gene lookup returns CDR1 SGDLS and CDR2 YYNGEE. The ends were cut back, 0 bases at V and 8 bases at J, with 3 bases in the middle. For the CDR3, the DNA is TGTGCCAGCAGCGTAGCTGATGAGCAGTTCTTC. The encoded protein is CASSVADEQFF.

The rearrangement joins TRBV28 to TRBJ2-7, with D maybe TRBD1 (6 bases). Germline V CDR1 and CDR2: MDHEN, SYDVKM. Trimming cost V 6 bases and J 6 bases, with 12 bases left between them. The CDR3 runs 12 residues. CDR3 residues: CASSPGQFEQYF. CDR3 nucleotide sequence: TGTGCCAGCAGCCCCGGACAGTTCGAGCAGTACTTC.

This clone showed up just once. The CDR3 DNA follows: TGTGCCAGCAGCTTAAATGCAGGGGGACCCCAAGAGACCCAGTACTTC. It encodes CASSLNAGGPQETQYF. This chain connects TRBV7-6 to TRBJ2-5, with TRBD1 identical over 7 bases. V lost 2 bases and J lost 1; bases outside the gene matches: 7. The CDR3 length is 16 residues. Germline V gives CDR1 SGHVS, CDR2 FNYEAQ.

This clone occurred a few times. The chain recombines TRBV2 with TRBJ1-1; 9 nucleotides agree with TRBD1. CDR1 and CDR2 (germline): SNHLY, FYNNEI. Trimming cost V 6 bases and J 1 base; bases outside gene matches: 6. This CDR3 contains 15 residues. The chain's CDR3 is CASRPRQGGNTEAFF. In DNA, the CDR3 is TGTGCCAGCAGGCCCCGACAGGGGGGGAACACTGAAGCTTTCTTT.

The gene calls are TRBV6-1 and TRBJ2-7; unclear D gene. Germline V gene sequence: CDR1 MNHNS, CDR2 SASEGT. Trimming pared 3 bases from V and 7 bases from J, leaving 7 bases between. The CDR3 has 11 residues. This CDR3 is CASSDFLEQYF. Written as DNA, the CDR3 is TGTGCCAGCAGTGATTTTCTTGAGCAGTACTTC.

This clone was seen only a few times. This chain links TRBV27 with TRBJ1-2; TRBD1 matches at 9 bases. The CDR3 contains 15 residues. CDR1 and CDR2 (germline): MNHEY, SMNVEV (reference sequence). Trimming removed 5 bases from V and 7 bases from J; junction bases left unmatched: 11. In DNA, the CDR3 is TGTGCCAGCAGTCCTCTCCGGGACAGGGATGGTGGCTACACCTTC. Its translation is CASSPLRDRDGGYTF.

V is TRBV9 and J is TRBJ2-2, with D possibly TRBD2 on 5 matching bases. The V gene lost 3 bases and the J gene lost 6 bases, with 15 bases spanning the gap. The CDR3 loop spans 15 amino acids. In germline, CDR1 is SGDLS, CDR2 YYNGEE. The CDR3 sequence: CASSEDSRPSGELFF. The CDR3 DNA reads as TGTGCCAGCAGCGAGGACTCCCGTCCTTCCGGGGAGCTGTTTTTT.

This chain uses TRBV7-2 with TRBJ2-5; 9 nucleotides match TRBD1. Per the germline V gene, CDR1 is SGHTA and CDR2 is FQGNSA. V lost 5 bases and J lost 5; bases outside the gene matches: 9. The CDR3 totals 15 residues. CDR3 sequence reads: CASSRDRAGGETQYF. CDR3 DNA: TGTGCCAGCAGCAGGGACAGGGCCGGCGGGGAGACCCAGTACTTC.

The rearrangement links TRBV19 to TRBJ1-2; the D is unclear. V dropped 4 bases and J dropped 5 bases, with 14 bases sitting between them. This CDR3 comprises 14 residues. Germline V gene sequence: CDR1 LNHDA, CDR2 SQIVND (reference sequence). The CDR3 nucleotides are TGTGCCAGTAGTACTAGAGCGGCATGGTATGGCTACACCTTC. Amino acids: CASSTRAAWYGYTF.

The J gene is TRBJ2-3, the V gene TRBV5-4; 8 positions agree with TRBD2. With V trimmed by 4 bases and J by 4 bases, 11 bases remained unmatched. Germline-derived CDR1 and CDR2 are SGHNT and YYREEE (reference sequence). This CDR3 is 16 amino acids long. The CDR3 DNA reads as TGTGCCAGCAGCCCCGGGACTAGTAGACCGGCAGATACGCAGTATTTT. This codes for CASSPGTSRPADTQYF.

The CDR3 reads CSVESSGSSYNEQFF. The CDR3 region has the DNA TGCAGCGTTGAGTCGAGCGGTAGCTCCTACAATGAGCAGTTCTTC. The chain combines TRBV29-1 with TRBJ2-1; possibly TRBD2 for D (5 bases). CDR1 is SQVTM and CDR2 is ANQGSEA in the germline V gene. Deletions cut 3 bases from V and 0 bases from J, with 12 bases between. CDR3 length: 15 amino acids.

This sequence joins TRBV7-8 and TRBJ2-7, with 8 positions matching TRBD1. With 4 bases clipped from V and 3 bases from J, the junction kept 8 bases outside the gene matches. Germline V gene lookup returns CDR1 SGHVS and CDR2 FQNEAQ. This CDR3 has 15 residues. The chain's CDR3 is CASSSIGTGVYEQYF. The CDR3 DNA reads TGTGCCAGCAGCTCAATAGGGACAGGTGTCTACGAGCAGTACTTC.

This rearrangement joins TRBV28 to TRBJ2-4; TRBD1 agrees at 7 bases. Germline loops: CDR1 MDHEN, CDR2 SYDVKM. The CDR3 contains 15 residues. After removal of 6 bases from V and 0 bases from J, the junction contained 5 bases not matched to a gene. The CDR3 DNA follows: TGTGCCAGCAGCCGGGACAGTTTAGCCAAAAACATTCAGTACTTC. It translates to CASSRDSLAKNIQYF.

This rearrangement joins TRBV9 to TRBJ2-3; D not certain. Germline CDR1 SGDLS, CDR2 YYNGEE. This CDR3 contains 12 residues. V gave up 6 bases and J gave up 6 bases, with 11 bases separating them. Written as DNA, the CDR3 is TGTGCCAGCACCCCAACATGGGATACGCAGTATTTT. Translating it yields CASTPTWDTQYF.

CDR3 DNA: TGTGCCAGCAGTGGAGTCTACGAGCAGTACTTC. It encodes CASSGVYEQYF. The rearrangement links TRBV28 to TRBJ2-7; D unclear. CDR3 length: 11 amino acids. V was pared by 5 bases and J by 3 bases, with 5 bases between. The V gene's germline CDR1 is MDHEN and CDR2 SYDVKM. The whole variable domain, remainder taken from reference TRBV28 and TRBJ2-7, is DVKVTQSSRYLVKRTGEKVFLECVQDMDHENMFWYRQDPGLGLRLIYFSYDVKMKEKGDIPEGYSVSREKKERFSLILESASTNQTSMYLCASSGVYEQYFGPGTRLTVT.